These T cell receptor beta chains were read from a single sample in a study of blood T cell repertoires in COVID-19. Clones were sequenced by immunoSEQ multiplex PCR, and TCRdb holds only the in-frame ones, with some missing. This repertoire shows under 200,000 clones, roughly 91% found once; its top ten account for around 2.1%. Sequencing was performed on peripheral blood. The origin of the receptors is a man aged 50 or older who had recovered from COVID-19. Each CDR3 is given with its conserved first and last residue. Fields, in order: clone size, D gene, V gene, J gene, CDR3 protein, CDR3 DNA. D genes are given only for firm matches. Only some rows state a clone size, as once, few, many or a class for expanded clones.

>few|TRBD1|TRBV19|TRBJ1-1
CASRSSTGGRNTEAFF
TGTGCCAGTAGATCGAGCACAGGGGGTAGGAACACTGAAGCTTTCTTT
>.|.|TRBV2|TRBJ2-3
CASSVAGGTDTQYF
TGTGCCAGCAGTGTGGCAGGGGGGACAGATACGCAGTATTTT
>.|TRBD1|TRBV11-3|TRBJ1-3
CASSQDRGNTIYF
TGTGCCAGCAGCCAGGACAGGGGAAACACCATATATTTT
>.|TRBD1|TRBV5-1|TRBJ2-7
CASSGKTGDGSYEQYF
TGCGCCAGCAGCGGAAAGACAGGGGATGGATCCTACGAGCAGTACTTC
>.|.|TRBV3-1/TRBV3-2|TRBJ2-1
CASSQVTGATYNEQFF
TGTGCCAGCAGCCAAGTTACGGGAGCCACCTACAATGAGCAGTTCTTC
>once|.|TRBV4-3|TRBJ1-2
CASSPQRGGNYGYTF
TGCGCCAGCAGCCCGCAGCGAGGGGGTAATTATGGCTACACCTTC
>.|.|TRBV7-2|TRBJ2-3
CASSFSDSPDTQYF
TGTGCCAGCAGCTTCTCGGACAGCCCAGATACGCAGTATTTT
>.|TRBD1|TRBV6-1|TRBJ1-1
CASSEYTGGTEAFF
TGTGCCAGCAGTGAATACACAGGGGGGACTGAAGCTTTCTTT
>.|.|TRBV10-2|TRBJ1-4
CASKTTESLNEKLFF
TGCGCCAGCAAGACTACAGAGAGCCTTAATGAAAAACTGTTTTTT
>.|TRBD1|TRBV18|TRBJ1-4
CASSPVVQGANEKLFF
TGTGCCAGCTCACCGGTGGTTCAGGGGGCTAATGAAAAACTGTTTTTT
>.|.|TRBV19|TRBJ2-5
CASSAYSTGERETQYF
TGTGCCAGTAGTGCTTACTCGACAGGAGAGCGGGAGACCCAGTACTTC
>.|TRBD1|TRBV10-1|TRBJ2-2
CASSGPAGGTDTGELFF
TGCGCCAGCAGTGGGCCGGCAGGGGGCACGGACACCGGGGAGCTGTTTTTT
>.|.|TRBV5-1|TRBJ2-7
CASSLAGGGLSYEQYF
TGCGCCAGCAGCTTGGCTGGTGGCGGCCTCTCCTACGAGCAGTACTTC
>.|.|TRBV15|TRBJ1-3
CATSRDPRDASGNTIYF
TGTGCCACCAGCAGAGATCCTCGGGATGCCTCTGGAAACACCATATATTTT
>.|.|TRBV5-4|TRBJ1-2
CASSLGTRTGVYGYTF
TGTGCCAGCAGCTTGGGGACCCGTACGGGGGTGTATGGCTACACCTTC
>.|TRBD1|TRBV28|TRBJ2-1
CASSEDRGNEQFF
TGTGCCAGCAGTGAAGACAGGGGCAATGAGCAGTTCTTC
>.|TRBD2|TRBV18|TRBJ2-5
CASSPQLAETQYF
TGTGCCAGCTCGCCCCAACTAGCGGAGACCCAGTACTTC
>.|.|TRBV2|TRBJ2-7
CASSWEEDGRQYF
TGTGCCAGCAGCTGGGAAGAGGACGGGAGGCAGTACTTC
>.|TRBD1|TRBV6-4|TRBJ1-6
CASTEGDRSPRGYNSPLHF
TGTGCCAGCACCGAGGGGGACAGGTCCCCCCGGGGCTATAATTCACCCCTCCACTTT
>.|.|TRBV5-1|TRBJ2-1
CASSLAGGERRRNEQFF
TGCGCCAGCAGCTTGGCCGGCGGAGAGCGCCGACGCAATGAGCAGTTCTTC
>.|.|TRBV7-9|TRBJ1-3
CASSTPGSGNTIYF
TGTGCCAGCAGCACCCCGGGATCTGGAAACACCATATATTTT
>once|TRBD1|TRBV14|TRBJ1-6
CASSQPTGKVSPLHF
TGTGCCAGCAGCCAACCGACAGGGAAAGTGTCACCCCTCCACTTT
>.|.|TRBV6-5|TRBJ1-2
CASSPSFQYGYTF
TGTGCCAGCAGCCCAAGTTTCCAGTATGGCTACACCTTC
>.|.|TRBV19|TRBJ2-7
CASSIGRGSYEQYF
TGTGCCAGTAGTATAGGAAGGGGCTCCTACGAGCAGTACTTC
>once|.|TRBV7-9|TRBJ1-2
CASSLVGGAIGYGYTF
TGTGCCAGCAGCCTCGTCGGGGGGGCTATCGGCTATGGCTACACCTTC
>.|TRBD2|TRBV28|TRBJ2-1
CASSLLTSLDNEQFF
TGTGCCAGCAGTTTGCTGACTAGCCTTGACAATGAGCAGTTCTTC
>.|.|TRBV12-3/TRBV12-4|TRBJ1-2
CATLAGGSYGYTF
TGTGCCACCCTAGCCGGGGGAAGTTATGGCTACACCTTC
>.|.|TRBV7-2|TRBJ2-7
CASSLAPVGASAYEQYF
TGTGCCAGCAGCTTAGCCCCCGTGGGGGCCTCAGCCTACGAGCAGTACTTC